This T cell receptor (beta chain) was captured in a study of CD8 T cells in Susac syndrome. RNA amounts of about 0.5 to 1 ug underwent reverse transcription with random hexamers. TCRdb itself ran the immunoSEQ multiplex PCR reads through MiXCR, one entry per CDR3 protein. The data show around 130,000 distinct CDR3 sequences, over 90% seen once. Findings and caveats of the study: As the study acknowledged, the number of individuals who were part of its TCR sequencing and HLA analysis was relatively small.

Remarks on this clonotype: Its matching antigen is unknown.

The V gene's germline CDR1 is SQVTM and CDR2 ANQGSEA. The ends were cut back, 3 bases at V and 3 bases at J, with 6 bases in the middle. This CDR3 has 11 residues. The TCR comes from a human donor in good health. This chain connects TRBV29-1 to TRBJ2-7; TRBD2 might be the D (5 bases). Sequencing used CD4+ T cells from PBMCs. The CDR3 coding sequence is TGCAGCGTTGACCGGGGCTACGAGCAGTACTTC. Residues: CSVDRGYEQYF.